The 21 T cell receptor beta chains listed next were all sequenced from one sample in a study of T cell clones after liver transplantation. Repertoires were generated with immunoSEQ multiplex PCR, while TCRdb's copy carries only in-frame clones and drops some. There are around 100,000 clones in the sample; roughly four fifths occur only once, and approximately 3% lies in the top ten. The sequences come from CD4+ T cells from blood, collected approximately 43 months after liver transplant. The receptor source for this set is a human patient who received a liver transplant. These T cells may partly come from the graft donor.

This rearrangement joins TRBV9 to TRBJ2-5, with no clear D. This CDR3 has 15 amino acids. Trimming removed 0 bases at V and 4 bases at J, with 13 bases between. Germline lookup yields CDR1 SGDLS and CDR2 YYNGEE. The CDR3 sequence is CASSVGISSTETQYF. Here the CDR3 DNA reads TGTGCCAGCAGCGTAGGGATATCATCTACAGAGACCCAGTACTTC.

This chain joins TRBV4-2 and TRBJ1-2; possible D gene TRBD1, 6 bases. V was cut by 4 bases and J by 7 bases, with 10 bases left in between. Germline CDR1 and CDR2: LGHNA and YNFKEQ. There are 12 residues in the CDR3. For the CDR3, the DNA is TGTGCCAGCAGCCGGGGGGCGCGTGGCTACACCTTC. Protein sequence: CASSRGARGYTF.

In this sample, this clone turned up once. The chain carries TRBV27 and TRBJ2-2; perhaps TRBD1 as D (6 bases). The CDR3 runs 14 residues. V was pared by 5 bases and J by 6 bases, with 13 bases between. The germline V gene has CDR1 MNHEY and CDR2 SMNVEV (reference sequence). CDR3 amino acids: CASSLTGLAGELFF. As DNA, the CDR3 is TGTGCCAGCAGTCTTACAGGGTTGGCCGGGGAGCTGTTTTTT.

CDR3 coding DNA: TGCAGCGTTGAAACTCGACAGGGGGTCGCGGCCAAAAACATTCAGTACTTC. Translating gives CSVETRQGVAAKNIQYF. The J gene is TRBJ2-4, the V gene TRBV29-1; 9 bases are shared with TRBD1. Germline CDR1 is SQVTM and CDR2 is ANQGSEA. V lost 2 bases and J lost 1; bases outside the gene matches: 9. This CDR3 has 17 amino acids. The entire variable domain, with the rest obtained from reference TRBV29-1 and TRBJ2-4, is as follows: SAVISQKPSRDICQRGTSLTIQCQVDSQVTMMFWYRQQPGQSLTLIATANQGSEATYESGFVIDKFPISRPNLTFSTLTVSNMSPEDSSIYLCSVETRQGVAAKNIQYFGAGTRLSVL.

In its sample, this clone was seen once. At the DNA level, this CDR3 is encoded by other sequences in the same sample as well. The V gene is TRBV10-3, the J gene TRBJ2-7; TRBD1 matches at 8 bases. Germline assignment: CDR1 ENHRY and CDR2 SYGVKD. This CDR3 spans 14 amino acids. Trimming cost V 2 bases and J 3 bases; bases outside gene matches: 3. This CDR3 is CAISESGQGYEQYF. The CDR3, as DNA: TGTGCCATCAGTGAGAGTGGACAGGGCTACGAGCAGTACTTC.

The chain joins TRBV28 to TRBJ1-5; no reliable D call. Germline lookup yields CDR1 MDHEN and CDR2 SYDVKM. V shed 7 bases and J shed 0 bases, with 13 bases lying between them. CDR3 length: 15 residues. CDR3 nucleotides: TGTGCCAGCACCCGGGCAGGTTCTAGCAATCAGCCCCAGCATTTT. It codes for CASTRAGSSNQPQHF.

V is TRBV27 and J is TRBJ2-1; 14 nucleotides agree with TRBD2. This CDR3 is 16 amino acids long. Trimming cost V 3 bases and J 6 bases; bases outside gene matches: 4. Germline loops: CDR1 MNHEY, CDR2 SMNVEV (reference sequence). Here the CDR3 DNA reads TGTGCCAGCAGTTTCCTCGGACTAGCGGGAGGCAATGAGCAGTTCTTC. Translating gives CASSFLGLAGGNEQFF.

The gene calls are TRBV5-1 and TRBJ2-7, with 8 bases lining up with TRBD1. V was pared by 4 bases and J by 0 bases, with 18 bases of the junction left unmatched. Per the germline V gene, CDR1 is SGHRS and CDR2 is YFSETQ. CDR3 length: 19 residues. The CDR3 reads CASSIPRAVRQGSSYEQYF. As DNA, the CDR3 is TGCGCCAGCAGCATCCCCCGAGCAGTACGACAGGGGAGCTCCTACGAGCAGTACTTC.

The V and J genes are TRBV5-8 and TRBJ1-2, with TRBD1 matching over 7 bases. V was clipped by 2 bases and J by 2 bases; unmatched bases: 3. The germline CDR1 and CDR2 sequences are SGHTS and YDEGEE. This CDR3 region has 14 residues. CDR3 nucleotides: TGTGCCAGCAGCTTAGGGGGCACGAACTATGGCTACACCTTC. Encoded protein: CASSLGGTNYGYTF.

This sequence joins TRBV14 and TRBJ2-2; D ambiguous. Per the germline V gene, CDR1 is SGHDN and CDR2 is FVKESK. V was pared by 1 base and J by 6 bases, with 6 bases between. The CDR3 is 13 amino acids. The CDR3 protein is CASSQVNAGELFF. The CDR3 DNA reads TGTGCCAGCAGCCAAGTCAACGCCGGGGAGCTGTTTTTT.

This chain connects TRBV5-4 to TRBJ2-1; 9 nucleotides match TRBD2. The ends lost 4 bases at V and 7 bases at J; junction bases unmatched: 9. This CDR3 has 15 amino acids. Per germline, CDR1 SGHNT and CDR2 YYREEE (reference sequence). Written as DNA, the CDR3 is TGTGCCAGCAGCCGAACCGGGACTAGCAGAAATGAGCAGTTCTTC. Encoded protein: CASSRTGTSRNEQFF.

The rearrangement links TRBV28 to TRBJ2-4; 8 bases are shared with TRBD1. V was clipped by 10 bases and J by 7 bases; unmatched bases: 9. There are 13 residues in the CDR3. From germline, CDR1 is MDHEN and CDR2 SYDVKM. In nucleotides, the CDR3 is TGTGCCACCTCAACAGGGGGTGGGAACATTCAGTACTTC. Protein: CATSTGGGNIQYF.

The rearrangement joins TRBV19 to TRBJ1-5; no definite D call. Germline V gives CDR1 LNHDA, CDR2 SQIVND (reference sequence). Trimming pared 9 bases from V and 6 bases from J, leaving 21 bases between. The CDR3 covers 15 residues. The CDR3 loop is CASTFRTGFPQPQHF. CDR3 sequence (DNA): TGTGCCAGCACCTTCCGGACGGGTTTTCCTCAGCCCCAGCATTTT.

This sequence joins TRBV2 and TRBJ2-1, with D perhaps TRBD1 (5 bases). The V gene's germline CDR1 is SNHLY and CDR2 FYNNEI. This CDR3 is 16 amino acids long. Deletions cut 8 bases from V and 0 bases from J, with 17 bases between. CDR3 sequence (DNA): TGTGCCAGCGGGGCCCAAGGGCAGCGCTCCTACAATGAGCAGTTCTTC. It yields the protein CASGAQGQRSYNEQFF.

The chain is built from TRBV27 and TRBJ1-2; D may be TRBD1 (6 bases). V was cut by 6 bases and J by 0 bases, with 17 bases left in between. CDR3 length equals 16 residues. The germline CDR1 and CDR2 sequences are MNHEY and SMNVEV (reference sequence). The CDR3 DNA reads as TGTGCCAGCAGCAAGCGTCAGGGACATACTAACTATGGCTACACCTTC. This translates into CASSKRQGHTNYGYTF.

The chain joins TRBV28 to TRBJ2-7, with TRBD1 identical over 8 bases. This CDR3 comprises 13 residues. Germline V gene sequence: CDR1 MDHEN, CDR2 SYDVKM. The J segment lost 6 bases and the V segment lost 5 bases, leaving 6 bases of the junction unmatched. This CDR3 reads CASSADRVVEQYF. In nucleotides, the CDR3 is TGTGCCAGCAGTGCGGACAGGGTTGTCGAGCAGTACTTC.

The chain joins TRBV27 to TRBJ2-1; D perhaps matches TRBD1 (6 bases). This CDR3 comprises 12 residues. Germline values: CDR1 MNHEY, CDR2 SMNVEV (reference sequence). Trimming stripped 7 bases from V and 9 bases from J, with 13 bases between. CDR3 amino acids: CASNSRGSEQFF. CDR3 nucleotide sequence: TGTGCCAGCAACAGCAGGGGAAGTGAGCAGTTCTTC.

The J gene is TRBJ1-2, the V gene TRBV6-5, with D possibly being TRBD1 (5 bases). V was cut by 5 bases and J by 0 bases, with 13 bases left in between. CDR1 MNHEY and CDR2 SVGAGI come from the germline V gene. The CDR3 consists of 15 residues. The CDR3 sequence is CASSIRGDSNYGYTF. For the CDR3, the DNA is TGTGCCAGCAGTATACGGGGGGATTCTAACTATGGCTACACCTTC.

This chain joins TRBV6-5 and TRBJ2-1, with D possibly TRBD2 on 5 matching bases. The CDR3 loop spans 15 amino acids. The V end was cut by 7 bases, the J end by 9 bases, with 22 bases between. CDR1 is MNHEY, CDR2 SVGAGI, per germline. The CDR3 nucleotides read TGTGCCAGCACGGTAGCGAAAGGACGTCTAACTGAGCAGTTCTTC. Translating gives CASTVAKGRLTEQFF.

The gene calls are TRBV7-2 and TRBJ2-7; 8 nucleotides match TRBD1. Germline CDR1 SGHTA, CDR2 FQGNSA. The CDR3 extends over 15 amino acids. Trimming at V came to 6 bases and at J to 1 base, leaving 8 bases not matched to a gene. As DNA, the CDR3 is TGTGCCAGCAGACCAAGACAGGGGAGATCCTACGAGCAGTACTTC. Translation gives CASRPRQGRSYEQYF.

The chain uses TRBV6-1 and TRBJ2-1; D may be TRBD1 (5 bases). Per the germline V gene, CDR1 is MNHNS and CDR2 is SASEGT. The CDR3 totals 13 residues. Trimming pared 6 bases from V and 6 bases from J, leaving 12 bases between. The DNA of the CDR3 is TGTGCCAGCAGGAGGCTCCAGGGCAATGAGCAGTTCTTC. Its protein product is CASRRLQGNEQFF.